A single sample is the source of the 3 T cell receptor beta chains below, sequenced in a study of T cells in Graves' hyperthyroidism and ophthalmopathy. RNA transcripts served as the template for amplifying TCR beta CDR3 regions. TCR CDR3 regions were first amplified by RT-PCR with HTBI primers. TCRdb re-analysed the multiplex PCR reads in MiXCR, keeping a single row per CDR3 protein. This sample has hundreds of thousands of distinct CDR3 sequences, with more than 11% found just once. Sequenced sample: blood. The receptor set was obtained from a woman aged 25-40 years with Graves' hyperthyroidism that later progressed to Graves' ophthalmopathy.

This clonotype was detected many times. Here the CDR3 reads CASSQREGLYEQYF. The DNA for the CDR3 is TGCGCCAGCAGCCAGCGGGAGGGCCTCTACGAGCAGTACTTC. This chain links TRBV5-1 with TRBJ2-7, with 10 bases matching TRBD2. Germline assignment: CDR1 SGHRS and CDR2 YFSETQ. V was pared by 4 bases and J by 3 bases, with 4 bases of the junction left unmatched. The CDR3 length is 14 residues.

This clonotype was recorded many times. The chain employs TRBV29-1 and TRBJ1-4; 7 nucleotides line up with TRBD1. Trimming took 6 bases from V and 8 from J; bases not matched to a gene: 12. CDR1 SQVTM and CDR2 ANQGSEA come from the germline V gene. The CDR3 is made up of 14 amino acids. The CDR3 reads CSVGGGGWGEKLFF. As DNA, the CDR3 is TGCAGCGTCGGAGGAGGGGGCTGGGGGGAAAAACTGTTTTTT.

The CDR3 loop is CASSPRLAGEKEQFF. The DNA for the CDR3 is TGTGCCAGCAGCCCCCGACTAGCGGGAGAAAAAGAGCAGTTCTTC. The V call is TRBV7-3, the J call TRBJ2-1; 12 nucleotides align to TRBD2. The CDR3 runs 15 residues. The germline gives CDR1 SGHTA, CDR2 FQGTGA. J gave up 10 bases and V 5 bases, and 9 bases lay outside the gene matches.